The present T cell receptor (beta chain) was sequenced within a study of cytomegalovirus exposure and HLA in healthy donors. Whole-study findings and limits: Several of the most significant clusters appeared linked to common viral pathogens, based on a later analysis. Donor immune exposure was known only as CMV serostatus.

Researchers ran the PCR with 60 Vbeta and 13 Jbeta primers. Clones were sequenced by immunoSEQ multiplex PCR, and TCRdb holds only the in-frame ones, with some missing. The table records approximately 140,000 clones, 70% to 75% of them present only once. Though nominally healthy at sampling, donors likely had unrecorded immune exposures. This clone was detected a few times. The target antigen is unknown. V gave up 4 bases and J gave up 13 bases; unmatched junction bases: 15. Germline CDR1 reads SEHNR; CDR2 reads FQNEAQ (reference sequence). This CDR3 has 14 residues. The gene calls are TRBV7-9 and TRBJ1-2, with 7 bases lining up with TRBD1. Material: PBMCs. The origin of this receptor is a woman aged 40 to 55 in good health and CMV-seronegative. CDR3 amino acids: CASSSVQGQLSATF. CDR3 nucleotides: TGTGCCAGCAGCTCAGTACAGGGGCAGCTTTCAGCCACCTTC.